One sample yielded the 27 T cell receptor beta chains listed below, sequenced in a study of OX40 agonist ivuxolimab in advanced cancers. Here immunoSEQ multiplex PCR was the method, and the copy in TCRdb shows in-frame clones only, minus some. This sample carries tens of thousands of clones, about 85% of them seen once, and the ten largest clones take about 4%. This material consisted of CD4+ or CD8+ T cells sorted from blood, taken in a trial of the OX40 agonist ivuxolimab. The receptor source for this set is an adult with an advanced solid tumor such as melanoma, head and neck, liver or kidney cancer.

CDR3 sequence reads: CASRRWDNEQFF. In DNA form, the CDR3 reads TGTGCCAGCCGACGGTGGGACAATGAGCAGTTCTTC. The chain combines TRBV18 with TRBJ2-1; D unresolved. Trimming took 8 bases from V and 5 from J, leaving 10 bases between them. Germline V gives CDR1 KGHSH, CDR2 LQKENI. This CDR3 region has 12 residues.

The chain uses TRBV11-2 and TRBJ2-2, with a possible D match to TRBD2 (6 bases). Germline values: CDR1 SGHAT, CDR2 FQNNGV. This CDR3 spans 15 amino acids. Trimming cost V 3 bases and J 6 bases, with 14 bases left between them. The CDR3 sequence is CASSLTGVQPGELFF. CDR3 nucleotide sequence: TGTGCCAGCAGCTTGACGGGAGTGCAGCCCGGGGAGCTGTTTTTT.

This chain links TRBV18 with TRBJ2-1; 7 bases match TRBD2. Germline V CDR1 and CDR2: KGHSH, LQKENI. This CDR3 has 15 residues. The junction had 6 bases not matched to a gene; V was cut back by 2 bases and J by 5 bases. The CDR3 DNA reads as TGTGCCAGCTCACCAATCCTAGCGGAAAACAATGAGCAGTTCTTC. Encoded protein: CASSPILAENNEQFF.

The chain is built from TRBV28 and TRBJ1-5; D is possibly TRBD1 (5 bases). The V and J ends lost 7 bases and 7 bases respectively, with 11 bases between them. The germline V gene encodes CDR1 MDHEN and CDR2 SYDVKM. This CDR3 region has 12 residues. CDR3: CASTTGGQPQHF. The CDR3 DNA reads as TGTGCCAGCACCACGGGGGGACAGCCCCAGCATTTT. The entire variable domain, with the rest obtained from reference TRBV28 and TRBJ1-5, is as follows: DVKVTQSSRYLVKRTGEKVFLECVQDMDHENMFWYRQDPGLGLRLIYFSYDVKMKEKGDIPEGYSVSREKKERFSLILESASTNQTSMYLCASTTGGQPQHFGDGTRLSIL.

This sequence joins TRBV6-4 and TRBJ2-2, with unresolved D. This CDR3 contains 13 residues. Deletions cut 4 bases from V and 3 bases from J, with 6 bases between. Germline V gene data show CDR1 as MRHNA and CDR2 as SNTAGT. The chain's CDR3 is CASSGADTGELFF. CDR3 in DNA: TGTGCCAGCAGTGGGGCAGACACCGGGGAGCTGTTTTTT.

The gene calls are TRBV28 and TRBJ1-1, with TRBD1 matching 10 bases. Looked up from germline, CDR1 is MDHEN and CDR2 is SYDVKM. This CDR3 is built from 17 residues. V dropped 4 bases and J dropped 3; count of bases not matched to a gene: 11. The CDR3 DNA is TGTGCCAGCAGTTCACCGACAGGGGGCGTTTTCGACACTGAAGCTTTCTTT. It is translated as CASSSPTGGVFDTEAFF.

CDR3 coding DNA: TGCGCCAGCAGCTTATACGACGAGCAGTACTTC. Residues: CASSLYDEQYF. This chain connects TRBV5-1 to TRBJ2-5; D unresolved. The DNA end is more similar to TRBJ2-7, so the J call may be wrong. The CDR3 runs 11 residues. Germline V CDR1 and CDR2: SGHRS, YFSETQ.

The chain carries TRBV7-9 and TRBJ2-5; the D gene is possibly TRBD1 (6 bases). The germline V gene has CDR1 SEHNR and CDR2 FQNEAQ (reference sequence). Trimming left V 5 bases short and J 3 bases short, with 13 bases between. CDR3 size: 14 residues. The CDR3 protein is CASSAGDLEETQYF. The CDR3 DNA sequence: TGTGCCAGCAGCGCAGGGGACCTAGAAGAGACCCAGTACTTC. Based on the CDR3 plus reference TRBV7-9 and TRBJ2-5, the full variable domain is DTGVSQNPRHKITKRGQNVTFRCDPISEHNRLYWYRQTLGQGPEFLTYFQNEAQLEKSRLLSDRFSAERPKGSFSTLEIQRTEQGDSAMYLCASSAGDLEETQYFGPGTRLLVL.

This sequence joins TRBV6-5 and TRBJ1-4; no clear D gene. This CDR3 contains 12 residues. Germline CDR1 and CDR2: MNHEY and SVGAGI. Deletions cut 6 bases from V and 4 bases from J, with 6 bases between. CDR3 protein: CASSPHNEKLFF. The CDR3, as DNA: TGTGCCAGCAGCCCTCATAATGAAAAACTGTTTTTT.

The rearrangement uses TRBV5-6 and TRBJ1-5, with no clear D. V gave up 1 base and J gave up 0 bases, with 8 bases separating them. Germline V lookup: CDR1 SGHDT, CDR2 YYEEEE. The CDR3 loop spans 15 amino acids. In DNA form, the CDR3 reads TGTGCCAGCAGCTTGTCTGGGTATAGCAATCAGCCCCAGCATTTT. This translates into CASSLSGYSNQPQHF.

V usage is TRBV12-2 and J usage is TRBJ2-1; the table's D call, TRBD2, was not checked against the DNA. TRBV12-2 is described as a pseudogene. The CDR3 runs 22 residues. CDR3 nucleotide sequence: TGTGCAAGTCGCTTAGATCTTGGGGTGGGGCTAGCGGGGTTTAGCTCCTACAATGAGCAGTTCTTC. Encoded protein: CASRLDLGVGLAGFSSYNEQFF.

This clone was counted once. Relative to the germline gene, one junction end is altered; a read error may explain this. V and J are TRBV7-9 and TRBJ1-1, with 10 positions matching TRBD1. Germline CDR1 is SEHNR and CDR2 is FQNEAQ (reference sequence). The length of the CDR3 is 15 residues. CDR3: CVSSLGQGVFTEAFF. CDR3 DNA: TGTGTCAGCAGCTTAGGACAGGGGGTATTTACTGAAGCTTTCTTT.

This clone was seen just once. The V call is TRBV4-2, the J call TRBJ2-7; perhaps TRBD2 as D (5 bases). The germline V gene has CDR1 LGHNA and CDR2 YNFKEQ. Trimming pared 0 bases from V and 0 bases from J, leaving 12 bases between. The CDR3 extends over 16 amino acids. Written as DNA, the CDR3 is TGTGCCAGCAGCCAAGATCCAGCGGATTCCTCCTACGAGCAGTACTTC. Translation gives CASSQDPADSSYEQYF.

Comment on this clone: One end of the junction is discordant with germline, which a read error may explain. The chain employs TRBV7-2 and TRBJ2-7; no definite D call. In germline, CDR1 is SGHTA, CDR2 FQGNSA. The CDR3 contains 12 residues. This CDR3 reads CASGLNGYEQYF. DNA of the CDR3: TGTGCCAGCGGCTTAAATGGGTACGAGCAGTACTTC. The full variable domain, with the rest looked up from reference TRBV7-2 and TRBJ2-7, is GAGVSQSPSNKVTEKGKDVELRCDPISGHTALYWYRQSLGQGLEFLIYFQGNSAPDKSGLPSDRFSAERTGGSVSTLTIQRTQQEDSAVYLCASGLNGYEQYFGPGTRLTVT.

The rearrangement links TRBV11-1 to TRBJ2-3; maybe TRBD2 (6 bases). The V and J ends lost 4 bases and 4 bases respectively, with 21 bases between them. The length of the CDR3 is 17 residues. Looked up from germline, CDR1 is SGHAT and CDR2 is FQDESV (reference sequence). CDR3 in DNA: TGTGCCAGCAGCTCCCAGCCCGGAGGGAGCTTCGCAGATACGCAGTATTTT. This gives the protein CASSSQPGGSFADTQYF.

The V gene is TRBV7-9, the J gene TRBJ2-2; D call uncertain. Trimming stripped 6 bases from V and 2 bases from J, with 10 bases between. Germline loops: CDR1 SEHNR, CDR2 FQNEAQ (reference sequence). This CDR3 has 14 residues. CDR3 DNA sequence: TGTGCCAGCAGGACAACGGCTAACACCGGGGAGCTGTTTTTT. This gives the protein CASRTTANTGELFF.

This chain joins TRBV10-1 and TRBJ2-5; 8 nucleotides line up with TRBD1. V gave up 3 bases and J gave up 3 bases; unmatched junction bases: 3. Germline CDR1 reads WNHNN; CDR2 reads SYGVQD (reference sequence). The CDR3 has 14 residues. The CDR3 DNA follows: TGCGCCAGCAGTGAACCAGGGGGCAAAGAGACCCAGTACTTC. This encodes CASSEPGGKETQYF.

The V gene is TRBV11-2, the J gene TRBJ2-3; 7 bases match TRBD2. Losses at the gene ends were 5 bases for V and 4 bases for J; bases not matched to a gene: 9. In germline, CDR1 is SGHAT, CDR2 FQNNGV. This CDR3 comprises 15 residues. The CDR3 here is CASSTSVWGADTQYF. The CDR3 DNA is TGTGCCAGCAGCACTAGCGTGTGGGGGGCAGATACGCAGTATTTT.

This chain connects TRBV7-7 to TRBJ2-2; D call uncertain. Germline CDR1 reads SSHAT; CDR2 reads FNYEAQ (reference sequence). CDR3 length: 14 residues. The CDR3: CASRRKANTGELFF. CDR3 DNA: TGTGCTAGCCGTCGCAAAGCGAACACCGGGGAGCTGTTTTTT. Drawing the rest from reference TRBV7-7 and TRBJ2-2, the complete variable domain is GAGVSQSPRYKVTKRGQDVTLRCDPISSHATLYWYQQALGQGPEFLTYFNYEAQPDKSGLPSDRFSAERPEGSISTLTIQRTEQRDSAMYRCASRRKANTGELFFGEGSRLTVL.

The chain recombines TRBV5-4 with TRBJ2-7; TRBD2 agrees at 10 bases. J was trimmed by 4 bases and V by 1 base; bases with no gene match: 5. Germline V gene data show CDR1 as SGHNT and CDR2 as YYREEE (reference sequence). The CDR3 contains 15 residues. The CDR3 loop reads CASSLLSSGSYEQYF. CDR3 nucleotide sequence: TGTGCCAGCAGCTTGTTGTCTAGCGGGAGTTACGAGCAGTACTTC.

CDR3 nucleotide sequence: TGCGCCAGCAGTGAGTCTGCTCGACAGGGGATGAACACTGAAGCTTTCTTT. Protein sequence: CASSESARQGMNTEAFF. The V and J genes are TRBV10-1 and TRBJ1-1; 8 nucleotides match TRBD1. The trim removed 0 bases at V and 0 bases at J, leaving 6 bases unmatched. The CDR3 runs 17 residues. Per the germline V gene, CDR1 is WNHNN and CDR2 is SYGVQD (reference sequence).

The chain links TRBV28 to TRBJ1-1; unclear D gene. This CDR3 is 15 amino acids long. V dropped 5 bases and J dropped 8 bases, with 21 bases sitting between them. The germline V gene encodes CDR1 MDHEN and CDR2 SYDVKM. The CDR3 region is CASSLLRRAGLEAFF. CDR3 in DNA: TGTGCCAGCAGTCTACTGAGGAGGGCAGGCCTAGAAGCTTTCTTT.

Only a few counts were recorded for this clone. The chain uses TRBV6-1 and TRBJ1-2; 7 nucleotides align to TRBD1. Per germline, CDR1 MNHNS and CDR2 SASEGT. The J segment lost 4 bases and the V segment lost 8 bases, leaving 4 bases of the junction unmatched. CDR3 length equals 12 residues. The CDR3 loop reads CASRDSFYGYTF. CDR3 in DNA: TGTGCCAGCCGGGACAGCTTCTATGGCTACACCTTC.

The CDR3 nucleotides read TGTGCCAGCAGCCTGGGATCGGATGAGCAGTTCTTC. Its protein product is CASSLGSDEQFF. The rearrangement uses TRBV5-6 and TRBJ2-1; no reliable D call. This CDR3 has 12 amino acids. The V gene's germline CDR1 is SGHDT and CDR2 YYEEEE. V was clipped by 4 bases and J by 8 bases, with 10 bases between them.

The chain combines TRBV11-2 with TRBJ2-5; D assignment may be TRBD1 or TRBD2 (5 bases each). The CDR3 spans 13 residues. Trimming stripped 0 bases from V and 3 bases from J, with 5 bases between. Per the germline V gene, CDR1 is SGHAT and CDR2 is FQNNGV. CDR3 residues: CASSLEGEETQYF. CDR3 sequence (DNA): TGTGCCAGCAGCTTAGAGGGGGAAGAGACCCAGTACTTC.

The V gene is TRBV5-1, the J gene TRBJ2-3; 7 bases line up with TRBD2. The J segment lost 2 bases and the V segment lost 4 bases, leaving 10 bases of the junction unmatched. The length of the CDR3 is 16 residues. Germline V lookup: CDR1 SGHRS, CDR2 YFSETQ. CDR3 DNA sequence: TGCGCCAGCAGCCCCCCGGGGAGGGGACCCACAGATACGCAGTATTTT. It is translated as CASSPPGRGPTDTQYF.

The chain carries TRBV5-4 and TRBJ1-6; D not resolved. This CDR3 has 14 amino acids. Trimming took off 0 bases at V and 10 bases at J, with 11 bases between the two ends. Germline V gene data show CDR1 as SGHNT and CDR2 as YYREEE (reference sequence). The CDR3 loop reads CASSLGHRGSPLHF. The CDR3 nucleotides read TGTGCCAGCAGCTTGGGGCACCGCGGATCACCCCTCCACTTT.